The source of this T cell receptor (beta chain) is a study of T cell responses to AZD1222 COVID-19 vaccine (dated by TCRdb to the early 2020s). General notes on the study: A total of more than 230 trial participants underwent TCR sequencing, of whom about 210 had received two doses of AZD1222 and approximately 26 had received two doses of the MenACWY control vaccine. Trial participants were enrolled into age subgroups of 18-55, 56-69 and 70-plus years, which contained approximately 150, 30 and 60 TCR-sequenced participants, respectively. What the work shows at the level of the full study, not this receptor alone: Only 5 to 7 AZD1222 recipients were SARS-CoV-2 seropositive at baseline, limiting conclusions about previously exposed vaccinees. The 56-69-year group was small, and its depth increase did not reach significance, likely because of low power. A significant rise in spike-specific TCR breadth and depth was observed after two AZD1222 doses relative to day 0 and relative to MenACWY recipients. Because no samples from the day 14 peak response were available, repertoires could be characterized only after the peak T cell response. Epitopes outside the regions mutated in the B.1.351 and B.1.1.7 variants were reportedly recognized by nearly half of the unique spike-specific TCRs. Most participants were white British and females outnumbered males, and the authors suggested that clonal diversity may have been underestimated. Vaccine-associated CD4 TCRs spanned the whole spike protein, with dominant responses in regions 160-218 and 743-854.

The CDR3 regions of human TCRbeta chains were analyzed by immunosequencing. For the original study's pipeline: Repertoire TCRs were matched against a reference library of SARS-CoV-2-specific TCRs generated with the MIRA antigen-specificity platform. Breadth meant the fraction of unique TCRs that were SARS-CoV-2-associated, whereas depth meant the fraction of total T cells that were SARS-CoV-2-associated. Each spike-specific TCR was assigned to its reactive spike region and to a CD4 or CD8 class using the MIRA data. Log10-transformed breadth and depth values were compared by one-way ANOVA with Sidak's multiple comparisons tests. TCRdb obtained this table from immuneACCESS and retained in-frame rearrangements with V and J assigned. These tables miss some clones; where compared with another copy, unresolved V genes account for less than half of the shortfall, and the remainder is unexplained. That table is the source of V, J and clone size, and D and trimming were worked out from the DNA. Within this sample are about 150,000 clones, with 90% of them counted one time only. The ten largest account for about 6.5% of the sample.

The count of this clone is one. This clone's antigen is unknown. Per-nucleotide qualities are absent, and no much larger clonotype sits a single base away. The sample's time point label, in plain terms: about 28 days (+/-7) after the second vaccine dose. AZD1222 recipients given second doses at about 4 weeks or at about 12 weeks were pooled, since spike-specific TCR depth and breadth were not found to differ between the two schedules. Samples from vaccinated people were obtained from the UK trials COV001 and COV002, which included a single-blind randomized controlled phase 2/3 trial of AZD1222 (ChAdOx1 nCoV-19) in healthy adults. For TCRbeta chain sequencing, PBMC samples from trial participants were taken at day 0 and at day 28 after the second dose. This material consisted of peripheral blood, taken 28 days after the second AZD1222 dose. This receptor was taken from an adult who received the AZD1222 COVID-19 vaccine.

CDR3 protein: CASSFGAGEQYF. The DNA reads TGTGCCAGCAGTTTTGGAGCGGGCGAGCAGTACTTC. The chain is assembled from TRBV12-3 or TRBV12-4 and TRBJ2-7, and possibly TRBD2, on 6 matching bases. V is clipped by 3 bases and J by 6 bases, and the sequence between their germline boundaries is 9 bases long. The CDR3 holds 12 amino acids from the cysteine to the phenylalanine. The entry retains the CDR3 DNA only, 36 bases that are in frame from base 1.